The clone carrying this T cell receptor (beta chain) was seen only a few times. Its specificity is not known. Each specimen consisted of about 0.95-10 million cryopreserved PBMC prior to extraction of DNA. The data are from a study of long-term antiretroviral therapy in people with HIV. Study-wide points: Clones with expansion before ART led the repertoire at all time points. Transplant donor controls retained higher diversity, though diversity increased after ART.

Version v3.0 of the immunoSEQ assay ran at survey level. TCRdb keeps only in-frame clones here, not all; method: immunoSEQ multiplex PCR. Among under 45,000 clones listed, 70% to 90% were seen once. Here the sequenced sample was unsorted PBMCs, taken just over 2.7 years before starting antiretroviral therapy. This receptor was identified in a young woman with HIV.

The CDR3 coding sequence is TGTGCCAGCAGCTTAATATGGGTCCAAGTCCAAGAGACCCAGTACTTC. Encoded protein: CASSLIWVQVQETQYF. The chain has TRBV7-9 and TRBJ2-5; the D is unclear. CDR3 length equals 16 residues. Trimming shortened V by 2 bases and J by 1 base, and 14 bases separated the two germline ends. Germline CDR1 reads SEHNR; CDR2 reads FQNEAQ (reference sequence).